Listed below are T cell receptor beta chains from one sample, sequenced in a study of T-cell reconstitution after alpha-beta-depleted transplantation in children. TCRdb redid the calling of the PCR reads with MiXCR, one entry per CDR3 protein. The sample consists of about 830,000 distinct CDR3 sequences, 15% to 20% of them appearing once. The sample in question was PBMCs, mostly from graft donor cells, obtained 360 days after TCRalphabeta/CD19-depleted stem cell transplant. Every receptor here comes from a male patient younger than 18 who had a stem cell transplant for acute lymphoblastic leukemia, so the T cells may come from the graft donor. Each CDR3 is given with its conserved first and last residue. Fields, in order: clone size, D gene, V gene, J gene, CDR3 protein, CDR3 DNA. A D gene is named only where the DNA matches it firmly. The size entry is marked missing in some rows and otherwise reads once, few, many or a size class.

abundance: many
d_gene: -
v_gene: TRBV21-1
j_gene: TRBJ2-5
CDR3aa: CASSLLRGNSLQETQYF
CDR3nt: TGTGCCAGCAGCTTACTACGAGGGAACAGTCTTCAAGAGACCCAGTACTTC

abundance: -
d_gene: TRBD2
v_gene: TRBV6-5
j_gene: TRBJ2-2
CDR3aa: CASSSPSGRGGELFF
CDR3nt: TGTGCCAGCAGTTCGCCTAGCGGGAGAGGCGGGGAGCTGTTTTTT

abundance: -
d_gene: TRBD2
v_gene: TRBV5-1
j_gene: TRBJ2-2
CDR3aa: CASSIAGGDTGELFF
CDR3nt: TGCGCCAGCAGCATAGCGGGAGGGGACACCGGGGAGCTGTTTTTT

abundance: -
d_gene: -
v_gene: TRBV4-2
j_gene: TRBJ2-6
CDR3aa: CASSQDLSSGANVLTF
CDR3nt: TGTGCCAGCAGCCAAGATCTCAGCTCTGGGGCCAACGTCCTGACTTTC

abundance: few
d_gene: -
v_gene: TRBV5-5
j_gene: TRBJ2-7
CDR3aa: CASSGPSVPYEQYF
CDR3nt: TGTGCCAGCAGCGGGCCCTCGGTCCCCTACGAGCAGTACTTC

abundance: many
d_gene: TRBD1
v_gene: TRBV29-1
j_gene: TRBJ2-2
CDR3aa: CSVDGVQTGTTGELFF
CDR3nt: TGCAGCGTTGACGGGGTTCAGACAGGGACCACCGGGGAGCTGTTTTTT

abundance: many
d_gene: TRBD2
v_gene: TRBV28
j_gene: TRBJ2-5
CDR3aa: CASSVRTSGTTKETQYF
CDR3nt: TGTGCCAGCAGTGTTCGGACTAGCGGGACGACTAAAGAGACCCAGTACTTC

abundance: -
d_gene: TRBD1
v_gene: TRBV12-3/TRBV12-4
j_gene: TRBJ1-2
CDR3aa: CASSSDRVTRVYTF
CDR3nt: TGTGCCAGCAGTTCGGACAGGGTAACTCGAGTCTACACCTTC

abundance: few
d_gene: -
v_gene: TRBV29-1
j_gene: TRBJ1-3
CDR3aa: CSVETGTSSGNTIYF
CDR3nt: TGCAGCGTTGAAACAGGGACCAGCTCTGGAAACACCATATATTTT

abundance: -
d_gene: -
v_gene: TRBV7-9
j_gene: TRBJ2-7
CDR3aa: CASSLAGVIGYEQYF
CDR3nt: TGTGCCAGCAGCTTAGCGGGGGTGATCGGGTACGAGCAGTACTTC

abundance: -
d_gene: -
v_gene: TRBV12-3/TRBV12-4
j_gene: TRBJ2-5
CDR3aa: CASSFLRNQETQYF
CDR3nt: TGTGCCAGCAGTTTTCTGCGGAACCAAGAGACCCAGTACTTC

abundance: many
d_gene: -
v_gene: TRBV20-1
j_gene: TRBJ2-1
CDR3aa: CSARPTTTFSYNEQFF
CDR3nt: TGCAGTGCTAGACCTACGACTACCTTCTCCTACAATGAGCAGTTCTTC

abundance: -
d_gene: TRBD2
v_gene: TRBV5-1
j_gene: TRBJ2-7
CDR3aa: CASSSPKTSGKSYEQYF
CDR3nt: TGCGCCAGCAGCTCCCCCAAGACTAGCGGGAAGTCCTACGAGCAGTACTTC

abundance: many
d_gene: -
v_gene: TRBV12-3/TRBV12-4
j_gene: TRBJ2-3
CDR3aa: CASRGGDTQYF
CDR3nt: TGTGCCAGCAGGGGGGGAGATACGCAGTATTTT

abundance: many
d_gene: -
v_gene: TRBV7-2
j_gene: TRBJ1-5
CDR3aa: CASSPLEGQPQHF
CDR3nt: TGTGCCAGCAGCCCTTTAGAGGGGCAGCCCCAGCATTTT

abundance: -
d_gene: -
v_gene: TRBV7-9
j_gene: TRBJ2-7
CDR3aa: CASSRSEGREQYF
CDR3nt: TGTGCCAGCAGCCGTTCAGAGGGCCGGGAGCAGTACTTC

abundance: -
d_gene: TRBD2
v_gene: TRBV3-1
j_gene: TRBJ2-2
CDR3aa: CASSFLGIAGANGELFF
CDR3nt: TGTGCCAGCAGCTTTCTGGGAATAGCGGGAGCGAACGGGGAGCTGTTTTTT

abundance: few
d_gene: TRBD1
v_gene: TRBV5-1
j_gene: TRBJ2-2
CDR3aa: CASSSRTGRRTGELFF
CDR3nt: TGCGCCAGCAGCTCGAGGACAGGGAGGAGGACCGGGGAGCTGTTTTTT

abundance: many
d_gene: TRBD1
v_gene: TRBV27
j_gene: TRBJ2-5
CDR3aa: CASSLSAGGRKTQYF
CDR3nt: TGTGCCAGCAGTTTATCGGCAGGGGGAAGGAAGACCCAGTACTTC

abundance: once
d_gene: -
v_gene: TRBV5-1
j_gene: TRBJ2-5
CDR3aa: CASSLAGRGQETQYF
CDR3nt: TGCGCCAGCAGCTTGGCCGGCAGGGGCCAAGAGACCCAGTACTTC

abundance: few
d_gene: TRBD2
v_gene: TRBV28
j_gene: TRBJ2-7
CDR3aa: CASSLWSSGRNEQYF
CDR3nt: TGTGCCAGCAGTTTATGGTCTAGCGGGAGGAACGAGCAGTACTTC

abundance: few
d_gene: -
v_gene: TRBV12-3/TRBV12-4
j_gene: TRBJ2-7
CDR3aa: CASRRSSDTYEQYF
CDR3nt: TGTGCCAGCCGGCGGTCCTCAGACACTTACGAGCAGTACTTC

abundance: few
d_gene: -
v_gene: TRBV20-1
j_gene: TRBJ1-2
CDR3aa: CSARPRYYGYTF
CDR3nt: TGCAGTGCTAGGCCCAGATACTATGGCTACACCTTC

abundance: many
d_gene: -
v_gene: TRBV27
j_gene: TRBJ2-1
CDR3aa: CASSRATVSYNEQFF
CDR3nt: TGTGCCAGCAGTCGCGCGACAGTCTCCTACAATGAGCAGTTCTTC

abundance: few
d_gene: TRBD1
v_gene: TRBV12-3/TRBV12-4
j_gene: TRBJ1-5
CDR3aa: CASSFSGGGQPQHF
CDR3nt: TGTGCCAGCAGTTTCTCAGGGGGCGGTCAGCCCCAGCATTTT

abundance: few
d_gene: -
v_gene: TRBV5-1
j_gene: TRBJ2-7
CDR3aa: CASSLGPDTYEQYF
CDR3nt: TGCGCCAGCAGCTTAGGACCCGATACCTACGAGCAGTACTTC

abundance: few
d_gene: TRBD1
v_gene: TRBV10-2
j_gene: TRBJ1-5
CDR3aa: CASSAGTGYQPQHF
CDR3nt: TGCGCCAGCAGTGCCGGGACAGGGTATCAGCCCCAGCATTTT

abundance: few
d_gene: TRBD1
v_gene: TRBV12-3/TRBV12-4
j_gene: TRBJ1-5
CDR3aa: CASSPTPPTGNQPQHF
CDR3nt: TGTGCCAGCAGTCCGACCCCACCGACAGGGAATCAGCCCCAGCATTTT

abundance: -
d_gene: TRBD2
v_gene: TRBV4-1
j_gene: TRBJ2-2
CDR3aa: CASSQADNGRAWTGELFF
CDR3nt: TGCGCCAGCAGCCAAGCGGATAACGGGAGGGCCTGGACCGGGGAGCTGTTTTTT

abundance: -
d_gene: TRBD1
v_gene: TRBV5-5
j_gene: TRBJ2-2
CDR3aa: CASSPQAGQGSLGELFF
CDR3nt: TGTGCCAGCAGCCCCCAAGCCGGACAGGGGAGTCTCGGGGAGCTGTTTTTT

abundance: few
d_gene: -
v_gene: TRBV6-1
j_gene: TRBJ2-3
CDR3aa: CASRPQHSTDTQYF
CDR3nt: TGTGCCAGCAGGCCACAGCATTCAACAGATACGCAGTATTTT

abundance: many
d_gene: TRBD2
v_gene: TRBV6-1
j_gene: TRBJ2-7
CDR3aa: CASSLLAGGTYEQYF
CDR3nt: TGTGCCAGCAGTCTCTTAGCGGGAGGGACATACGAGCAGTACTTC

abundance: -
d_gene: -
v_gene: TRBV14
j_gene: TRBJ2-1
CDR3aa: CASSQGSGEVNEQFF
CDR3nt: TGTGCCAGCAGCCAAGGCTCGGGAGAAGTTAATGAGCAGTTCTTC

abundance: few
d_gene: -
v_gene: TRBV24-1
j_gene: TRBJ2-7
CDR3aa: CATSDRWRDMVYEQYF
CDR3nt: TGTGCCACCAGTGATCGGTGGAGGGATATGGTCTACGAGCAGTACTTC

abundance: many
d_gene: -
v_gene: TRBV6-1
j_gene: TRBJ2-2
CDR3aa: CASRTGWGTGELFF
CDR3nt: TGTGCCAGCAGAACAGGGTGGGGGACCGGGGAGCTGTTTTTT

abundance: few
d_gene: -
v_gene: TRBV2
j_gene: TRBJ2-1
CDR3aa: CASSLPGAGGNNEQFF
CDR3nt: TGTGCCAGCAGTCTCCCCGGGGCAGGGGGGAACAATGAGCAGTTCTTC

abundance: -
d_gene: -
v_gene: TRBV4-1
j_gene: TRBJ1-5
CDR3aa: CASSQPHRDGSNQPQHF
CDR3nt: TGCGCCAGCAGCCAACCACACAGGGACGGGAGCAATCAGCCCCAGCATTTT

abundance: few
d_gene: TRBD1
v_gene: TRBV5-6
j_gene: TRBJ2-3
CDR3aa: CASSLNPGQHYTADTQYF
CDR3nt: TGTGCCAGCAGCTTGAACCCGGGACAGCACTATACCGCAGATACGCAGTATTTT

abundance: -
d_gene: -
v_gene: TRBV9
j_gene: TRBJ1-1
CDR3aa: CASGAGGVFF
CDR3nt: TGTGCCAGCGGGGCCGGGGGGGTTTTCTTT

abundance: few
d_gene: TRBD1
v_gene: TRBV5-1
j_gene: TRBJ2-3
CDR3aa: CASSWGQASTDTQYF
CDR3nt: TGCGCCAGCAGCTGGGGACAGGCTAGCACAGATACGCAGTATTTT

abundance: -
d_gene: -
v_gene: TRBV5-1
j_gene: TRBJ2-7
CDR3aa: CASSPRTGSGLVEQYF
CDR3nt: TGCGCCAGCAGCCCGAGGACAGGTAGCGGCCTGGTCGAGCAGTACTTC

abundance: -
d_gene: TRBD1
v_gene: TRBV28
j_gene: TRBJ1-4
CDR3aa: CASSEQGGSEKLFF
CDR3nt: TGTGCCAGCAGTGAACAGGGGGGGAGTGAAAAACTGTTTTTT

abundance: -
d_gene: TRBD2
v_gene: TRBV5-1
j_gene: TRBJ2-1
CDR3aa: CASSLAASGRATEWFF
CDR3nt: TGCGCCAGCAGCTTGGCCGCTAGCGGGAGGGCGACGGAGTGGTTCTTC